The 13 T cell receptor beta chains listed next were all sequenced from one sample in a study of blood T cell repertoires in COVID-19. Generated by immunoSEQ multiplex PCR, the TCRdb table keeps only in-frame clones and is missing some. The data contain about 140,000 clones, almost 90% of them seen just once; the ten biggest clones take up 1.5% to 1.7%. Source material: peripheral blood. The receptor source for this set is a woman aged 55-69 years with acute or convalescent COVID-19.

The chain has TRBV19 and TRBJ2-6; D is unresolved. The germline V and J ends were trimmed by 4 bases and 0 bases, with 10 bases remaining between them. The CDR3 has 16 residues. CDR1 and CDR2 (germline): LNHDA, SQIVND (reference sequence). The CDR3 here is CASSNVVFSGANVLTF. CDR3 DNA sequence: TGTGCCAGTAGTAATGTAGTCTTCTCTGGGGCCAACGTCCTGACTTTC.

The chain links TRBV7-9 to TRBJ2-3; TRBD2 agrees at 15 bases. Germline values: CDR1 SEHNR, CDR2 FQNEAQ (reference sequence). Losses at the gene ends were 5 bases for V and 4 bases for J; bases not matched to a gene: 4. This CDR3 is built from 16 residues. The chain's CDR3 is CASSRGLAGGPDTQYF. In nucleotides, the CDR3 is TGTGCCAGCAGCCGGGGACTAGCGGGGGGACCAGATACGCAGTATTTT.

The chain has TRBV18 and TRBJ1-5, with a tentative D call TRBD1 (6 bases). CDR1 is KGHSH, CDR2 LQKENI, per germline. Trimming stripped 2 bases from V and 4 bases from J, with 15 bases between. This CDR3 has 16 residues. CDR3 in amino acids: CASSPYQQGANQPQHF. In DNA, the CDR3 is TGTGCCAGCTCACCATACCAACAGGGAGCAAATCAGCCCCAGCATTTT.

In its sample, this clone was seen once. The rearrangement joins TRBV5-1 to TRBJ2-3; possible D gene TRBD2, 5 bases. Trimming stripped 2 bases from V and 0 bases from J, with 10 bases between. Germline CDR1 is SGHRS and CDR2 is YFSETQ. CDR3 length: 15 amino acids. CDR3 sequence reads: CASSFQRASTDTQYF. The CDR3, as DNA: TGCGCCAGCAGCTTCCAGAGGGCTAGCACAGATACGCAGTATTTT.

The genes are TRBV28 and TRBJ1-1; a weak D match, TRBD1 (5 bases). This CDR3 has 15 residues. Per germline, CDR1 MDHEN and CDR2 SYDVKM. V was pared by 1 base and J by 8 bases, with 17 bases between. CDR3 sequence: CASSLYMQGGQEAFF. CDR3 sequence (DNA): TGTGCCAGCAGTTTATATATGCAGGGCGGTCAAGAAGCTTTCTTT.

This rearrangement joins TRBV10-3 to TRBJ1-5; D possibly corresponds to TRBD1 (5 bases). CDR3 size: 17 residues. From germline, CDR1 is ENHRY and CDR2 SYGVKD. The V end was cut by 0 bases, the J end by 3 bases, with 15 bases between. CDR3 residues: CAISESQAGLANQPQHF. In DNA form, the CDR3 reads TGTGCCATCAGTGAGTCGCAGGCAGGGCTTGCCAATCAGCCCCAGCATTTT.

This clone was counted a single time. The J gene is TRBJ2-2, the V gene TRBV19, with D possibly being TRBD2 (5 bases). The length of the CDR3 is 16 residues. Germline V gene data show CDR1 as LNHDA and CDR2 as SQIVND (reference sequence). V lost 1 base to trimming and J lost 3 bases, with 12 bases between them. CDR3 DNA sequence: TGTGCCAGTAGTATAGGTCGGGGTACCGACACCGGGGAGCTGTTTTTT. It specifies CASSIGRGTDTGELFF.

This clone was counted a single time. The chain couples TRBV7-2 to TRBJ1-1; 7 bases match TRBD1. Per germline, CDR1 SGHTA and CDR2 FQGNSA. With V trimmed by 5 bases and J by 4 bases, 4 bases remained unmatched. The CDR3 contains 13 residues. The CDR3 region is CASSLTGITEAFF. The CDR3 DNA is TGTGCCAGCAGCCTGACAGGGATCACTGAAGCTTTCTTT.

This clone was counted only a few times. The rearrangement uses TRBV5-4 and TRBJ1-2; TRBD1 is a possible D gene (5 bases). Trimming removed 1 base from V and 1 base from J, with 5 bases in between. This CDR3 spans 13 amino acids. Germline V gene lookup returns CDR1 SGHNT and CDR2 YYREEE (reference sequence). The CDR3 spells CASSLRGNYGYTF. The CDR3 DNA is TGTGCCAGCAGCTTGAGGGGTAACTATGGCTACACCTTC.

J is TRBJ2-1 and V is TRBV15; 9 positions agree with TRBD2. CDR1 LNHNV and CDR2 YYDKDF come from the germline V gene (reference sequence). V gave up 3 bases and J gave up 4 bases; unmatched junction bases: 7. The CDR3 consists of 16 residues. CDR3: CATSSQAGGLYNEQFF. The CDR3 DNA follows: TGTGCCACCAGCAGTCAAGCGGGGGGCTTGTACAATGAGCAGTTCTTC.

This rearrangement joins TRBV24-1 to TRBJ1-2; the match to TRBD1 covers 7 bases. Trimming removed 7 bases from V and 8 bases from J; junction bases left unmatched: 12. This CDR3 has 14 amino acids. Looked up from germline, CDR1 is KGHDR and CDR2 is SFDVKD. The CDR3 loop is CATSSHRGPRGYTF. CDR3 nucleotides: TGTGCCACCAGCTCTCACAGGGGTCCGCGGGGCTACACCTTC.

The rearrangement uses TRBV16 and TRBJ1-5, with D maybe TRBD1 (5 bases). V dropped 0 bases and J dropped 7 bases, with 13 bases sitting between them. There are 15 residues in the CDR3. The germline gives CDR1 KGHSY, CDR2 FQNENV. CDR3 protein: CASSQSAQGEQPQHF. CDR3 in DNA: TGTGCCAGCAGCCAATCGGCCCAGGGTGAACAGCCCCAGCATTTT. Variable domain in full (rest from reference TRBV16 and TRBJ1-5): GEEVAQTPKHLVRGEGQKAKLYCAPIKGHSYVFWYQQVLKNEFKFLISFQNENVFDETGMPKERFSAKCLPNSPCSLEIQATKLEDSAVYFCASSQSAQGEQPQHFGDGTRLSIL.

This sequence joins TRBV25-1 and TRBJ1-2, with 7 bases lining up with TRBD1. The CDR3 is made up of 16 amino acids. Trimming cost V 3 bases and J 3 bases; bases outside gene matches: 10. The germline gives CDR1 MGHDK, CDR2 SYGVNS. The CDR3 coding sequence is TGTGCCAGCAGTGAGTCCCTAGGGGGCGTAGACTATGGCTACACCTTC. Translation gives CASSESLGGVDYGYTF.